The 8 T cell receptor beta chains given below trace back to one sample, sequenced in a study of human T cells and chemical hapten exposure. MiXCR, run by TCRdb on the RACE reads, gives a single entry per CDR3 protein. The repertoire holds about 81,000 distinct CDR3 sequences, with 7.5% to 9.5% as singletons. The time point denotes: patch test 1, 2 weeks after DPC sensitization. The sample's treatment: therapeutic diphenylcyclopropenone sensitization with weekly scalp DPC. Sequencing used whole blood, obtained in connection with sensitization to the hapten diphenylcyclopropenone (DPC). The receptors were gathered from a woman aged 30 to 39 with alopecia areata. Some clones in this sample may be carry-over from other donors' samples.

The CDR3 coding sequence is TGTGCCATCAGTGCCGCACAGTTCCGTTCAGATACGCAGTATTTT. It codes for CAISAAQFRSDTQYF. The genes are TRBV10-3 and TRBJ2-3; no firm D call. The germline V and J ends were trimmed by 4 bases and 4 bases, with 15 bases remaining between them. Germline V CDR1 and CDR2: ENHRY, SYGVKD. The CDR3 covers 15 residues.

This clonotype was observed a few times. The V gene is TRBV5-6, the J gene TRBJ1-4, with D uncertain. Germline V gene sequence: CDR1 SGHDT, CDR2 YYEEEE. This CDR3 contains 15 residues. Trimming shortened V by 0 bases and J by 5 bases, and 11 bases separated the two germline ends. The chain's CDR3 is CASSLGTDVNEKLFF. CDR3 in DNA: TGTGCCAGCAGCTTGGGGACGGACGTAAATGAAAAACTGTTTTTT.

This clonotype was seen more than once but under ten times. V is TRBV24-1 and J is TRBJ2-1; 12 positions match TRBD2. The CDR3 is made up of 17 amino acids. The junction had 10 bases not matched to a gene; V was cut back by 3 bases and J by 8 bases. The germline V gene has CDR1 KGHDR and CDR2 SFDVKD. The CDR3 sequence is CATSDASGGESADEQFF. The CDR3 DNA reads as TGTGCCACCAGTGATGCTAGCGGGGGGGAGTCGGCTGATGAGCAGTTCTTC.

Many counts were recorded for this clonotype. This sequence joins TRBV7-2 and TRBJ1-2; D uncertain. Trimming cost V 1 base and J 2 bases, with 8 bases left between them. Per germline, CDR1 SGHTA and CDR2 FQGNSA. The length of the CDR3 is 14 residues. The CDR3 region has the DNA TGTGCCAGCAGCTTAGGGTATAGAAACTATGGCTACACCTTC. Translated, it gives CASSLGYRNYGYTF.

This clonotype was counted only a few times. The chain combines TRBV7-6 with TRBJ2-3; D may be TRBD2 (6 bases). Trimming left V 3 bases short and J 0 bases short, with 16 bases between. This CDR3 comprises 17 residues. Looked up from germline, CDR1 is SGHVS and CDR2 is FNYEAQ. In nucleotides, the CDR3 is TGTGCCAGCAGCTTGATTAGCGGTTTCTTTAGCACAGATACGCAGTATTTT. It codes for CASSLISGFFSTDTQYF.

This clonotype was counted many times. The chain recombines TRBV30 with TRBJ2-3; no clear D. The CDR3 spans 13 residues. V gave up 0 bases and J gave up 6 bases, with 10 bases separating them. Germline-derived CDR1 and CDR2 are GTSNPN and SVGIG (reference sequence). Here the CDR3 reads CAWSVGLGDTQYF. The DNA of the CDR3 is TGTGCCTGGAGTGTAGGATTGGGGGATACGCAGTATTTT.

This clonotype was detected ten times or more. This rearrangement joins TRBV6-5 to TRBJ2-3; 10 bases are shared with TRBD2. Germline V CDR1 and CDR2: MNHEY, SVGAGI. CDR3 size: 16 residues. After removal of 5 bases from V and 1 base from J, the junction contained 6 bases not matched to a gene. DNA of the CDR3: TGTGCCAGCAGTCGAGGAGCGGGGGGGGGCACAGATACGCAGTATTTT. The encoded protein is CASSRGAGGGTDTQYF.

The table lists this clonotype with a few counts. The chain is built from TRBV10-3 and TRBJ2-5, with D tentatively TRBD1 or TRBD2 (5 bases each). Trimming pared 6 bases from V and 1 base from J, leaving 12 bases between. There are 14 residues in the CDR3. From germline, CDR1 is ENHRY and CDR2 SYGVKD. In nucleotides, the CDR3 is TGTGCCATCAGGGAGACAGAGGGCCAAGAGACCCAGTACTTC. The encoded protein is CAIRETEGQETQYF.